One and the same sample provided the 10 T cell receptor delta chains below, sequenced in a study of γδ T cells in repeated Plasmodium falciparum infection. Vgamma9/Vdelta2+ and Vdelta2-negative gammadelta T cells were flow-sorted from PBMC for bulk sequencing. TCRdb called clones anew from the multiplex PCR reads with CATT. The sample consists of over 55,000 delta-chain clones, over 1.5% of them appearing once. The specimen was gamma-delta T cells from blood. The origin of the receptors is a pool of human donors (malaria-infected and uninfected, not separated).

Regarding this clone: A far larger clone is one nucleotide away, so this likely arose from a read error. Other DNA sequences in the same sample also yield this CDR3. The chain combines TRDV3 with TRDJ1; 10 bases match TRDD3. Here the J gene was assigned by germline matching of the DNA, as TCRdb has none. The length of the CDR3 is 16 residues. Germline values: CDR1 TVYSNPD, CDR2 GDNSRS (reference sequence). The chain's CDR3 is CAFNPPCWGITDKLIF. The CDR3 DNA reads TGCGCCTTTAATCCCCCTTGCTGGGGGATAACCGATAAACTCATCTTT.

Sample share makes this clone medium-sized. Different DNA sequences within this sample yield the same CDR3. J is TRDJ1 and V is TRDV1; 13 nucleotides match TRDD3. This CDR3 spans 21 amino acids. The V segment lost 3 bases and the J segment 2 bases; nucleotides outside the gene matches: 18. Looked up from germline, CDR1 is TSWWSYY and CDR2 is QGS. CDR3 nucleotide sequence: TGTGCTCTTGGGGAGGTTAGGGGTAAACTGGGGGATACGCCGGGGACCGATAAACTCATCTTT. Its protein is CALGEVRGKLGDTPGTDKLIF.

This clone was detected many times. With a far larger clone one base away, a read error is the likely cause. The same CDR3 can be traced to other DNA sequences in this sample. The chain links TRDV1 to TRDJ1; 11 bases agree with TRDD3. The J segment lost 0 bases and the V segment lost 1 base, leaving 19 bases of the junction unmatched. The length of the CDR3 is 22 residues. Germline CDR1 and CDR2: TSWWSYY and QGS. DNA of the CDR3: TGTGCTCTTGGGGAACAACCCACCAACCTTCTACTGGGGGATAAGAACACCGATAAACTCATCTTT. Protein: CALGEQPTNLLLGDKNTDKLIF.

This clone was seen repeatedly, ten times or more. TCRdb's protein, taken from a much larger clone, differs from this DNA's translation at residue 14, likely owing to a read error; the protein displayed comes from the DNA. This chain links TRAV36/DV7 with TRDJ1; 12 bases agree with TRDD3. The V and J ends lost 3 bases and 0 bases, in that order; junction bases with no gene match: 21. Germline V gene lookup returns CDR1 VTNFRS and CDR2 LTSSGIE (reference sequence). This CDR3 is built from 21 residues. The CDR3 sequence is CAVVLILPFWGIRLDTDKLIF. CDR3 bases: TGTGCTGTGGTCCTCATCCTGCCCTTCTGGGGGATACGCTTGGACACCGATAAACTCATCTTT.

Details on this clone: Since a far larger clone is one base different, this is likely a read error. The chain combines TRDV1 with TRDJ1; 12 positions match TRDD3. TCRdb offers no J gene call, so here the DNA was matched to germline to obtain one. Trimming at V came to 3 bases and at J to 3 bases, leaving 23 bases not matched to a gene. This CDR3 contains 22 residues. Germline assignment: CDR1 TSWWSYY and CDR2 QGS. The CDR3 reads CALGELPKAFLVLGDTPDKLIF. In nucleotides, the CDR3 is TGTGCTCTTGGGGAGCTGCCCAAGGCCTTCCTAGTACTGGGGGATACCCCCGATAAACTCATCTTT.

This clone has more than one count but fewer than ten. This sequence is one base from a far larger clone and is likely a read error. The same CDR3 is also encoded by other DNA sequences in this sample. V gene TRDV1 combines with J gene TRDJ1; TRDD2 or TRDD3 may be the D gene (7 bases each). The CDR3 has 21 residues. The germline CDR1 and CDR2 sequences are TSWWSYY and QGS. V dropped 3 bases and J dropped 0 bases, with 29 bases sitting between them. The CDR3 sequence is CALGELCSYNLWGFYTDKLIF. CDR3 coding DNA: TGTGCTCTTGGGGAGCTTTGTTCCTACAATCTCTGGGGGTTCTACACCGATAAACTCATCTTT.

Regarding this clone: A far larger clone differs by one base, so this is likely a read error. Other DNA sequences of this sample code for an identical CDR3. The chain links TRDV1 to TRDJ1; 8 positions match TRDD3. Per germline, CDR1 TSWWSYY and CDR2 QGS. This CDR3 is 17 amino acids long. The CDR3 here is CALGERGGYRKADKLIF. The CDR3 DNA reads TGTGCTCTTGGGGAAAGAGGGGGATATAGGAAGGCCGATAAACTCATCTTC.

This clone was picked up many times. A far bigger clonotype differs at one base, so this is likely a read error. Other DNA sequences within the sample encode an identical CDR3. The chain uses TRDV2 and TRDJ1, with 8 nucleotides matching TRDD3. The J gene, absent from TCRdb, was called here by matching the DNA to germline. Germline assignment: CDR1 GEAIGNYY and CDR2 EKD. CDR3 length: 20 residues. Trimming at V came to 1 base and at J to 0 bases, leaving 18 bases not matched to a gene. In DNA, the CDR3 is TGTGCCTGTGACACGGCTTTCCCACCGGCTACTGGGGGGTACACCGATAAACTCATCTTT. This gives the protein CACDTAFPPATGGYTDKLIF.

This clone has ten or more counts. This likely reflects a read error, since a far larger clone is one base away. Distinct nucleotide sequences in the sample also encode this CDR3. This chain uses TRDV1 with TRDJ1; TRDD3 aligns across 12 bases. This CDR3 is built from 20 residues. The germline V gene encodes CDR1 TSWWSYY and CDR2 QGS. The CDR3 here is CALGELILSLWGIRPDKLIF. As DNA, the CDR3 is TGTGCTCTCGGGGAACTGATCCTCTCCCTCTGGGGGATACGACCCGATAAACTCATCTTT.

There are a few counts of this clone. A far more abundant clone sits one base away, making this likely a read error. Other nucleotide sequences in the sample specify the same CDR3. This chain links TRDV1 with TRDJ1; 7 bases fit TRDD3. The CDR3 is 20 residues long. CDR1 is TSWWSYY and CDR2 is QGS in the germline V gene. After removal of 2 bases from V and 0 bases from J, the junction contained 18 bases not matched to a gene. The CDR3 DNA follows: TGTGCTCTTGGGGAAACCCGGTACTGGGGAATATATTCCCACACCGATAAACTCATCTTT. It encodes CALGETRYWGIYSHTDKLIF.